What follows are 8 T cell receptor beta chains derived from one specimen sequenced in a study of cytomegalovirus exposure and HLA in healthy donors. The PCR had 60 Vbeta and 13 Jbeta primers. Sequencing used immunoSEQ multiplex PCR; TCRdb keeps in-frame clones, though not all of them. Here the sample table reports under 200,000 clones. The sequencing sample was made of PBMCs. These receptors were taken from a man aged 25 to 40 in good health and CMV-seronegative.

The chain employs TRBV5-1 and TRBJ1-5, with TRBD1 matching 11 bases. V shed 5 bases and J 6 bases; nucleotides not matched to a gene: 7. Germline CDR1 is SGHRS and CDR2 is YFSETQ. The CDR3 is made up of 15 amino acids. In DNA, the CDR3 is TGCGCCAGCAGTATAGGACAGGGGGCTGGTCAGCCCCAGCATTTT. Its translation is CASSIGQGAGQPQHF.

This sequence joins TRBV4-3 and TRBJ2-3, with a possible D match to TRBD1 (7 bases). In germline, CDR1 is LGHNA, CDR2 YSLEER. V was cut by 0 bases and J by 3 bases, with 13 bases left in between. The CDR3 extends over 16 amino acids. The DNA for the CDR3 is TGCGCCAGCAGCCAAGAGTCAGGGGGGTGGACAGATACGCAGTATTTT. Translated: CASSQESGGWTDTQYF.

CDR3: CASSQGTAPGYEQYF. CDR3 coding DNA: TGTGCCAGCAGCCAGGGGACCGCACCTGGCTACGAGCAGTACTTC. The gene calls are TRBV11-2 and TRBJ2-7, with D perhaps matching TRBD1 (6 bases). Trimming took 5 bases from V and 3 from J, leaving 17 bases between them. The V gene's germline CDR1 is SGHAT and CDR2 FQNNGV. The CDR3 loop spans 15 amino acids.

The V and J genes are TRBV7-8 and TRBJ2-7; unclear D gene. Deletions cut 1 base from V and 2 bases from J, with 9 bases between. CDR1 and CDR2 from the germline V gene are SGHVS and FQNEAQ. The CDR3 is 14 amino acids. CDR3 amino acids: CASSLGPTPYEQYF. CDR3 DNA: TGTGCCAGCAGCTTAGGTCCCACTCCCTACGAGCAGTACTTC.

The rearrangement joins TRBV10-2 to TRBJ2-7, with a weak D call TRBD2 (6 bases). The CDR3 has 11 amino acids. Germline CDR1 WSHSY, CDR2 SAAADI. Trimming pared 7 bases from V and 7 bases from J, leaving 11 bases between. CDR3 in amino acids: CASILAGEQYF. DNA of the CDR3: TGCGCCAGCATACTGGCGGGAGAGCAGTACTTC.

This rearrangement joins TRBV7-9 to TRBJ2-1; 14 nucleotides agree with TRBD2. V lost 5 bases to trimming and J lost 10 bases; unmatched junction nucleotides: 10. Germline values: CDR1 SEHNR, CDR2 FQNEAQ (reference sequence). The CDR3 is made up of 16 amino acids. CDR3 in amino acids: CASSKRLAGGPGEQFF. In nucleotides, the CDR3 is TGTGCCAGCAGCAAAAGACTAGCGGGAGGGCCTGGAGAGCAGTTCTTC.

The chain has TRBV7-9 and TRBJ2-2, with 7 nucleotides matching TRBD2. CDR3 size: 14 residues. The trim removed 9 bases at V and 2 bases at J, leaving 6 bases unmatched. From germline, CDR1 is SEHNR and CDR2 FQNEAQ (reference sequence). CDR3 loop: CARGTTTNTGELFF. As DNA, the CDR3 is TGTGCCAGGGGGACTACTACTAACACCGGGGAGCTGTTTTTT.

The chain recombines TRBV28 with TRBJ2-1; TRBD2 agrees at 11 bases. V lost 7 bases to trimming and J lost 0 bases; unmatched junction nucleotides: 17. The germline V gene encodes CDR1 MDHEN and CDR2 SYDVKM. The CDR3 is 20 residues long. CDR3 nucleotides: TGTGCCAGCACTCCCCAACTAGGGACTAGCGGAGGGCGCTCCTACAATGAGCAGTTCTTC. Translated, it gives CASTPQLGTSGGRSYNEQFF.